The next 9 T cell receptor beta chains were all read from a single sample in a study of yellow fever vaccine responses in identical twins. TCRdb reanalysed the RT-PCR reads using MiXCR and keeps one entry per CDR3 protein. The sample shows 3,500 to 4,500 distinct CDR3 sequences, roughly 87% of them seen only once. The specimen was T cells from blood (PBMCs), unsorted or a sorted subset (not recorded which), collected before or after yellow fever vaccination (not recorded which). The receptors originated from a woman between 18 and 29 years old who received the yellow fever vaccine.

The chain carries TRBV2 and TRBJ2-1; 9 nucleotides align to TRBD2. CDR3 length: 16 residues. With V trimmed by 2 bases and J by 5 bases, 7 bases remained unmatched. Germline CDR1 SNHLY, CDR2 FYNNEI. Here the CDR3 reads CASSEFGLAGNNEQFF. CDR3 in DNA: TGTGCCAGCAGTGAATTCGGTCTAGCGGGGAACAATGAGCAGTTCTTC.

This clonotype showed up just once. The V call is TRBV23-1, the J call TRBJ2-7, with TRBD2 as a possible D gene (5 bases). TRBV23-1 is annotated as an ORF whose role is uncertain. The length of the CDR3 is 14 residues. V was trimmed by 3 bases and J by 4 bases, leaving 13 bases between them. As DNA, the CDR3 is TGCGCCAGCAGTCATAAGCGGTCCGGATACGAGCAGTACTTC. This encodes CASSHKRSGYEQYF.

This clonotype was observed a handful of times. The rearrangement uses TRBV18 and TRBJ2-2; TRBD1 agrees at 8 bases. The CDR3 extends over 14 amino acids. The germline V gene encodes CDR1 KGHSH and CDR2 LQKENI. The ends lost 3 bases at V and 6 bases at J; junction bases unmatched: 3. Here the CDR3 DNA reads TGTGCCAGCTCACCGTCGACAGGGGCCGGGGAGCTGTTTTTT. Its translation is CASSPSTGAGELFF.

A note on this clonotype: At one boundary the junction diverges from the germline segment, which might be a read error. The V gene is TRBV7-7, the J gene TRBJ2-1; TRBD1 aligns across 10 bases. This CDR3 is built from 15 residues. Germline V CDR1 and CDR2: SSHAT, FNYEAQ (reference sequence). The CDR3 region is CASSFGTGVGYEQFF. Written as DNA, the CDR3 is TGTGCTAGCAGCTTCGGGACAGGGGTGGGTTATGAGCAGTTCTTC.

This chain uses TRBV11-2 with TRBJ2-1; D call uncertain. CDR1 and CDR2 from the germline V gene are SGHAT and FQNNGV. V dropped 3 bases and J dropped 4 bases, with 7 bases sitting between them. The CDR3 extends over 13 amino acids. This chain's CDR3 is CASSLPPYNEQFF. DNA for the CDR3: TGTGCCAGCAGCTTGCCGCCTTACAATGAGCAGTTCTTC.

V usage is TRBV10-1 and J usage is TRBJ2-7; D could derive from TRBD1 or TRBD2 (5 bases each). V gave up 0 bases and J gave up 2 bases, with 14 bases separating them. The CDR3 extends over 16 amino acids. CDR1 is WNHNN and CDR2 is SYGVQD in the germline V gene (reference sequence). The CDR3 nucleotides are TGCGCCAGCAGTGAGTCTTTGGGAGCAGGGACCTACGAGCAGTACTTC. Protein: CASSESLGAGTYEQYF.

The V and J genes are TRBV18 and TRBJ2-7; D uncertain. The CDR3 is 18 residues long. Germline CDR1 reads KGHSH; CDR2 reads LQKENI. The V end was cut by 4 bases, the J end by 5 bases, with 27 bases between. Here the CDR3 DNA reads TGTGCCAGCTCACTATCGTCACCGGGTACCATCCTAATACACGAGCAGTACTTC. This gives the protein CASSLSSPGTILIHEQYF.

The CDR3 region is CASSDRAGELFF. CDR3 sequence (DNA): TGTGCCAGCAGTGATAGGGCCGGGGAGCTGTTTTTT. The chain joins TRBV28 to TRBJ2-2; D is unresolved. This CDR3 is 12 amino acids long. V lost 5 bases and J lost 6, with 7 bases in between. The germline V gene has CDR1 MDHEN and CDR2 SYDVKM.

In nucleotides, the CDR3 is TGTGCCAGCAGTGAAGGTGGCAGGGGGATGTCCTACGAGCAGTACTTC. Protein: CASSEGGRGMSYEQYF. This chain links TRBV2 with TRBJ2-7; 7 bases fit TRBD1. The germline gives CDR1 SNHLY, CDR2 FYNNEI. The CDR3 runs 16 residues. V lost 1 base, J lost 1 base, and 7 bases stayed unmatched.